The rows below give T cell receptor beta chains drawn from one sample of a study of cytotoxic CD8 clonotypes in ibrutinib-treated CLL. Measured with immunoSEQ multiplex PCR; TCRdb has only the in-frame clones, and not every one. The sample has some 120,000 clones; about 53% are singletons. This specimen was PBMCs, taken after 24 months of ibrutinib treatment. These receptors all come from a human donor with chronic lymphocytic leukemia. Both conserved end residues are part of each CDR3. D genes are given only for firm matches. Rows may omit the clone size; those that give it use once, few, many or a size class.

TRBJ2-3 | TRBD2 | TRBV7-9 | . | TGTGCCAGCAGCCCGAGCGGGGACGGCACAGATACGCAGTATTTT | CASSPSGDGTDTQYF
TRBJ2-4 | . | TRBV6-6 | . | TGTGCCAGCAGGAGGAGTGACATTCAGTACTTC | CASRRSDIQYF
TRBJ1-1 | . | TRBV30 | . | TGTGCCTGGAGCCCGAGAAAGCGAGCATCTGGGGCTTTCTTT | CAWSPRKRASGAFF
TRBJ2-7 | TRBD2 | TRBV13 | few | TGTGCCAGCAGCTTAAGTAGCGGGGGGGCCTACGAGCAGTACTTC | CASSLSSGGAYEQYF
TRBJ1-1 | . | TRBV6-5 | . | TGTGCCAGCAGTCCCCACGGGGGTGGGAACACTGAAGCTTTCTTT | CASSPHGGGNTEAFF
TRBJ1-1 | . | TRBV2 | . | TGTGCCAGCAGCGCCCCGGCGGGGGGAAACGCTGAAGCTTTCTTT | CASSAPAGGNAEAFF
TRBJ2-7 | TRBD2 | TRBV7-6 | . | TGTGCCAGCAGTCTCTGGGGACTATCCTACGAGCAGTACTTC | CASSLWGLSYEQYF
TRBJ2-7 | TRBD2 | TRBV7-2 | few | TGTGCCAGCAGCCGAGCGGGGGGCCCCTACGAGCAGTACTTC | CASSRAGGPYEQYF
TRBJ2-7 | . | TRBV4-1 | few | TGCGCCAGCAGCCGAGAGGTCGGCGAGCAGTACTTC | CASSREVGEQYF
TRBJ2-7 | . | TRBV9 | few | TGTGCCAGCAGCACACAGGGCGGCGAGCAGTACTTC | CASSTQGGEQYF
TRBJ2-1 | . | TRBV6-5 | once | TGTGCCAGCAGTTACATCATCAGGAGCTACAATGAGCAGTTCTTC | CASSYIIRSYNEQFF
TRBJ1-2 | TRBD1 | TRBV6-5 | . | TGTGCCAGCAGTTACTCAATAACCGGGACAGGGGAAGGCTACACCTTC | CASSYSITGTGEGYTF
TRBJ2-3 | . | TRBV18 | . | TGTGCCAGCTCAACGCTTATTGGGGAAACAGATACGCAGTATTTT | CASSTLIGETDTQYF
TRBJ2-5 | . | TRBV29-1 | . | TGCAGCGCCGAGGGAGCAGGCAAGAGGACCCAGTACTTC | CSAEGAGKRTQYF
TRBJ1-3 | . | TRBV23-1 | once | TGCGCCAGCAGTCTCAGAGGTAATAGGGATCTCTCTGGAAACACCATATATTTT | CASSLRGNRDLSGNTIYF
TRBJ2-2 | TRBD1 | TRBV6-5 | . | TGTGCCAGCAGCCGGGGACAGACCGGGGAGCTGTTTTTT | CASSRGQTGELFF
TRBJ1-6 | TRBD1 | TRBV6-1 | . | TGTGCCAGCAGGGGACAGGGTAATTCACCCCTCCACTTT | CASRGQGNSPLHF
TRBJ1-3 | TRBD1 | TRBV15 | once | TGTGCCACCAGCAGCTTTACAGGGGCTGGAAACACCATATATTTT | CATSSFTGAGNTIYF
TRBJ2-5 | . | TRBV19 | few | TGTGCCAGTAGTATTGCAGAAGAGACCCAGTACTTC | CASSIAEETQYF
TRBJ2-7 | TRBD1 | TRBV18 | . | TGTGCCAGCTCACCCGCCGGGACAGGGTCCCCCGAGCAGTACTTC | CASSPAGTGSPEQYF
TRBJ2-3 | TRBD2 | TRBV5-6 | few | TGTGCCAGCAGCTTGCTTTCGGGTAGCGGGGGGGCGATAGATACGCAGTATTTT | CASSLLSGSGGAIDTQYF
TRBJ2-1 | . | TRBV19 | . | TGTGCCAGTAGTATAGGGGGTGAGCAGTTCTTC | CASSIGGEQFF
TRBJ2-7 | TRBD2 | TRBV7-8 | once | TGTGCCAGCAGCCGAGAGCGGGGCTACGAGCAGTACTTC | CASSRERGYEQYF
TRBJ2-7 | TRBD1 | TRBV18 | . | TGTGCCAGCACCAGACAGGGCTCCTACGAGCAGTACTTC | CASTRQGSYEQYF
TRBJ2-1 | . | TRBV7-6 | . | TGTGCCAGCAGCTTAGTAGGGGTAATTAGGGAGCGCAATGAGCAGTTCTTC | CASSLVGVIRERNEQFF
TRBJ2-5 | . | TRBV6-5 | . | TGTGCCAGCAGTTACTATCAGCGGGCGACCAAAGAGACCCAGTACTTC | CASSYYQRATKETQYF
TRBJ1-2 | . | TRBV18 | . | TGTGCCAGCTCCCCCGGGACGGGCTTCAGCTATGGCTACACCTTC | CASSPGTGFSYGYTF
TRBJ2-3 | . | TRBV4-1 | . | TGCGCCAGCAGCCAAGATGTAGTGACAGATACGCAGTATTTT | CASSQDVVTDTQYF
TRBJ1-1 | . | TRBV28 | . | TGTGCCAGCAGTGTCGGAATGCGGGCTTTCTTT | CASSVGMRAFF
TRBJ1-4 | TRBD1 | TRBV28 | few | TGTGCCAGCAGCTCCCCACGGCCCGGGACAGGGACATTTAACGAGGGGCTGTTTTTT | CASSSPRPGTGTFNEGLFF
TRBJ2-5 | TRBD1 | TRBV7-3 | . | TGTGCCAGCAGCCCGGTTGGGACAGAAGAGACCCAGTACTTC | CASSPVGTEETQYF
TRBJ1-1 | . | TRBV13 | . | TGTGCCAGCAGCTTAAATTACCCACTGAACACTGAAGCTTTCTTT | CASSLNYPLNTEAFF
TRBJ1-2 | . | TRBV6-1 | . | TGTGCCAGCACTCGCGCCCTGATATCTGGCTACACCTTC | CASTRALISGYTF